The 9 T cell receptor beta chains presented below share a single source sample, sequenced in a study of immune evolution from preneoplasia to lung adenocarcinoma. Profiled with immunoSEQ multiplex PCR; TCRdb holds only in-frame clones, not every one. The data hold roughly 4,400 clones, with 86% observed a single time. Material: FFPE lung adenocarcinoma in situ tissue. These receptors all come from a person between 65 and 80 years old with lung adenocarcinoma.

The chain combines TRBV27 with TRBJ2-1; D is unclear. Germline V gene data show CDR1 as MNHEY and CDR2 as SMNVEV (reference sequence). V lost 5 bases, J lost 2 bases, and 16 bases lay in between. The CDR3 is made up of 16 amino acids. CDR3 in amino acids: CASSPGSGPPYNEQFF. CDR3 DNA sequence: TGTGCCAGCAGTCCCGGGTCGGGCCCCCCCTACAATGAGCAGTTCTTC.

The chain carries TRBV7-3 and TRBJ2-2; D possibly uses TRBD1 or TRBD2 (6 bases each). V shed 8 bases and J shed 2 bases, with 15 bases lying between them. The CDR3 consists of 15 residues. Germline CDR1 SGHTA, CDR2 FQGTGA. CDR3 in DNA: TGTGCCAGCGGTAGGGGGGACATAAACACCGGGGAGCTGTTTTTT. This translates into CASGRGDINTGELFF.

This clone was seen a handful of times. The V call is TRBV28, the J call TRBJ2-7; D could derive from TRBD1 or TRBD2 (5 bases each). The CDR3 loop spans 13 amino acids. Trimming removed 4 bases from V and 4 bases from J, with 11 bases in between. CDR1 is MDHEN, CDR2 SYDVKM, per germline. The CDR3 reads CASSSPGPYEQYF. In DNA, the CDR3 is TGTGCCAGCAGTTCACCGGGACCGTACGAGCAGTACTTC.

The chain uses TRBV5-1 and TRBJ2-3; 11 nucleotides match TRBD2. From germline, CDR1 is SGHRS and CDR2 YFSETQ. The junction had 9 bases not matched to a gene; V was cut back by 0 bases and J by 3 bases. The CDR3 covers 18 residues. This CDR3 is CASSLGLAGSGGTDTQYF. CDR3 bases: TGCGCCAGCAGCTTGGGACTAGCGGGATCTGGTGGTACAGATACGCAGTATTTT.

The chain links TRBV6-5 to TRBJ2-5; perhaps TRBD2 as D (5 bases). The CDR3 loop spans 14 amino acids. Germline CDR1 and CDR2: MNHEY and SVGAGI. Trimming stripped 2 bases from V and 5 bases from J, with 12 bases between. CDR3 bases: TGTGCCAGCAGTTACAAAGCTGGCGGGGAGACCCAGTACTTC. Translated, it gives CASSYKAGGETQYF.

The chain recombines TRBV19 with TRBJ2-7; D perhaps matches TRBD2 (6 bases). From germline, CDR1 is LNHDA and CDR2 SQIVND (reference sequence). CDR3 length equals 14 residues. V lost 5 bases, J lost 0 bases, and 11 bases lay in between. The CDR3 coding sequence is TGTGCCAGTAGTTACGGGAGACCCTCCTACGAGCAGTACTTC. Translated, it gives CASSYGRPSYEQYF.

On this clone: One end of the junction is discordant with germline, which a read error may explain. The chain uses TRBV5-1 and TRBJ2-7; 10 bases map to TRBD1. The CDR3 has 13 amino acids. Germline V gives CDR1 SGHRS, CDR2 YFSETQ. The DNA of the CDR3 is TGCGCCAGCAGCTTGGGGGCGGGACAGGGGTACATCTTC. This encodes CASSLGAGQGYIF.

The genes are TRBV6-5 and TRBJ2-1; TRBD1 might be the D (6 bases). This CDR3 spans 14 amino acids. Per germline, CDR1 MNHEY and CDR2 SVGAGI. The germline V and J ends were trimmed by 10 bases and 9 bases, with 22 bases remaining between them. CDR3 loop: CATQSVQGVGEQFF. In nucleotides, the CDR3 is TGTGCCACCCAATCCGTACAGGGAGTGGGTGAGCAGTTCTTC.

The chain has TRBV4-1 and TRBJ2-7; possibly TRBD2 for D (5 bases). Trimming took 1 base from V and 7 from J, leaving 20 bases between them. Germline loops: CDR1 MGHRA, CDR2 YSYEKL. This CDR3 has 16 amino acids. This chain's CDR3 is CASSQVEASRGSEQYF. CDR3 nucleotides: TGCGCCAGCAGCCAAGTAGAGGCTAGCCGAGGTTCGGAGCAGTACTTC.